The present TCR beta chain was sequenced within a study of T-cell memory formation after mild COVID-19. The authors produced TCR alpha and TCR beta cDNA libraries with sample barcodes and UMIs by 5'RACE using constant-segment primers. One entry per CDR3 protein, called by TCRdb with MiXCR from the 5' RACE reads. This sample has more than 350,000 distinct CDR3 sequences, with around 20% found just once. V dropped 0 bases and J dropped 6 bases, with 9 bases sitting between them. The CDR3 runs to 13 residues. The germline CDR1 and CDR2 sequences are MGHRA and YSYEKL. A note on this clonotype: Its specificity is not known.

Overall study findings and caveats: Clones shrinking between day 15 and 85 showed a balanced CD4/CD8 split, and those that grew later tilted toward CD4+. Contracting CD8+ clones were enriched in EMRA, CD4+ mainly in CM and EM. Cross-reactive memory apparently joined, as some responding clones appeared in pre-infection memory.

The chain recombines TRBV4-1 with TRBJ2-7, with D unclear. Source material: PBMCs or a T cell subset sorted from them (not recorded which). The TCR was taken from an adult woman who had mild COVID-19 (a few samples of this study predate the infection). Cell type and time point are not known. CDR3 protein: CASSQDPRSEQYF. The CDR3 DNA reads as TGCGCCAGCAGCCAAGACCCGCGTTCCGAGCAGTACTTC.